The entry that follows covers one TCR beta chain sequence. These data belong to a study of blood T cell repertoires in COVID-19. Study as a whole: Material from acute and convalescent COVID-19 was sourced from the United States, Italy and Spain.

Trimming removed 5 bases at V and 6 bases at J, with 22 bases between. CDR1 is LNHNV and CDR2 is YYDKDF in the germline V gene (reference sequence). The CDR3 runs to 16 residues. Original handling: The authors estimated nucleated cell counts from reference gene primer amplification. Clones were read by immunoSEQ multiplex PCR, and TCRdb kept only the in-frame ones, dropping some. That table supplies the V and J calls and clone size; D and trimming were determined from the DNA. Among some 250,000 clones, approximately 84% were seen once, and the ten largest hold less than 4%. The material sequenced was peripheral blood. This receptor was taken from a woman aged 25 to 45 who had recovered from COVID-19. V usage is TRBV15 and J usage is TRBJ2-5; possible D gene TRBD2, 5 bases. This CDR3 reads CATSGIMGSLGKTQYF. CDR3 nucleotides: TGTGCCACCAGCGGGATTATGGGGAGTTTGGGGAAGACCCAGTACTTC.